This T cell receptor beta chain came from a study of OX40 agonist ivuxolimab in advanced cancers. This clone has more than one count but fewer than ten. The target antigen is unknown. The study's findings and limits: Still undetermined is the antigen specificity of the expanded peripheral T cells. Nonresponders, in some cases, also had low normalized T-cell clonal expansion.

The repertoire was sequenced with immunoSEQ multiplex PCR; TCRdb's copy has only in-frame clones and lacks some. The data show tens of thousands of clones, roughly 85% seen once. Sequencing was performed on CD4+ or CD8+ T cells sorted from blood, taken in a trial of the OX40 agonist ivuxolimab. This TCR was sampled from an adult with an advanced solid tumor such as melanoma, head and neck, liver or kidney cancer.

CDR3 loop: CASSTGLSYGYTF. The CDR3, as DNA: TGTGCCAGCAGCACCGGCCTTTCCTATGGCTACACCTTC. The V gene is TRBV2, the J gene TRBJ1-2; D is unresolved. Germline values: CDR1 SNHLY, CDR2 FYNNEI. CDR3 length equals 13 residues. Trimming cost V 6 bases and J 4 bases, with 12 bases left between them.